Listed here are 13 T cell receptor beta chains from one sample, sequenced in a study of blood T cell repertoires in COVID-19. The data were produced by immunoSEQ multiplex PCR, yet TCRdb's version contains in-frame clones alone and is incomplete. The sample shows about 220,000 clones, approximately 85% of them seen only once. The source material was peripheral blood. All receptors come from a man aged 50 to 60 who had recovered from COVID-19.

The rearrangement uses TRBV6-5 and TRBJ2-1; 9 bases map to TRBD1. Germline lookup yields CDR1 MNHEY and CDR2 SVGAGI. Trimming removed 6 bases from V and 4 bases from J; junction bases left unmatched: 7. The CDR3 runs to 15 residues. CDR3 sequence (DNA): TGTGCCAGCAGCTACGGGACAGGGAATTACAATGAGCAGTTCTTC. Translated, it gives CASSYGTGNYNEQFF.

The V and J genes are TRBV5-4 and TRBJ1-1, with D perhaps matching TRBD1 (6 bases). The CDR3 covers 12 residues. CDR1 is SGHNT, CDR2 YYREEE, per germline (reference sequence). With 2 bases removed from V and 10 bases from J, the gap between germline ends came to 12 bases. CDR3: CASSFLQGPAFF. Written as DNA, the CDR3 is TGTGCCAGCAGCTTTCTACAGGGTCCAGCTTTCTTT.

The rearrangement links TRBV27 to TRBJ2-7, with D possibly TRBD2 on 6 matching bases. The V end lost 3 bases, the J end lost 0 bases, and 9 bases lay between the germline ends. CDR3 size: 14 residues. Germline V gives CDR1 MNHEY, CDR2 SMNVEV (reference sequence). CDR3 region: CASSFRDFSYEQYF. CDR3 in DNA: TGTGCCAGCAGTTTCCGGGACTTCTCCTACGAGCAGTACTTC.

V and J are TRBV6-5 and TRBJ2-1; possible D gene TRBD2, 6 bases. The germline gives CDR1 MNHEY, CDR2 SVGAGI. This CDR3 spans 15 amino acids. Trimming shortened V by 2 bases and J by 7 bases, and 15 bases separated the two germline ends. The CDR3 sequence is CASSYARTTWNEQFF. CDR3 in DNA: TGTGCCAGCAGTTACGCCCGGACTACGTGGAATGAGCAGTTCTTC.

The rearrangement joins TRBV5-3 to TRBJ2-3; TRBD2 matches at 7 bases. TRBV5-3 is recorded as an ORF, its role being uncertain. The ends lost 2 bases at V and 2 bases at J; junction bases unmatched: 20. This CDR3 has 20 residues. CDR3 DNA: TGTGCCAGAAGCTTACTGAGCGGGATCGACTTCCCGGCGGACACAGATACGCAGTATTTT. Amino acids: CARSLLSGIDFPADTDTQYF.

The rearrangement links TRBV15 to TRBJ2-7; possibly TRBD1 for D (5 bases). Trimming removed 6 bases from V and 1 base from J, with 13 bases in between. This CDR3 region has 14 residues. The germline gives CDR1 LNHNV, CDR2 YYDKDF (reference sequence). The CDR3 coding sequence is TGTGCCACCAGTACCCAGACAGATTCCTACGAGCAGTACTTC. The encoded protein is CATSTQTDSYEQYF.

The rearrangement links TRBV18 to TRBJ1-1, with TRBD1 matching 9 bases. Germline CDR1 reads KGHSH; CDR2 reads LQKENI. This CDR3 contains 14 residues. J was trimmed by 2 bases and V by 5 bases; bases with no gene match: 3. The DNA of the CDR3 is TGTGCCAGCTCAGGACAGGGGCGAAACACTGAAGCTTTCTTT. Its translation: CASSGQGRNTEAFF.

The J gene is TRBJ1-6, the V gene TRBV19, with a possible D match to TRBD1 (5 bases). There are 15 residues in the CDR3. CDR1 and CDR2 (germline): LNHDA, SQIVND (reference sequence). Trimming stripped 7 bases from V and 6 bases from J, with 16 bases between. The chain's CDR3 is CASKGPGWSNSPLHF. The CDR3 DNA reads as TGTGCCAGTAAGGGGCCGGGCTGGAGTAATTCACCCCTCCACTTT.

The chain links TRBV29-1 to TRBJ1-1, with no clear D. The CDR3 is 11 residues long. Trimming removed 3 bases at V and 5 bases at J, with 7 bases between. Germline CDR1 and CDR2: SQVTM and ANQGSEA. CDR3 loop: CSVDGGTEAFF. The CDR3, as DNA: TGCAGCGTTGACGGCGGGACTGAAGCTTTCTTT.

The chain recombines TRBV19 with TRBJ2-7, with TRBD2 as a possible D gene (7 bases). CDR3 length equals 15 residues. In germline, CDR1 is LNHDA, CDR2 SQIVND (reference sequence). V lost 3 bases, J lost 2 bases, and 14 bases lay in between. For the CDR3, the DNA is TGTGCCAGTAGTATGACTCCGGGGGGCACCTACGAGCAGTACTTC. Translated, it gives CASSMTPGGTYEQYF.

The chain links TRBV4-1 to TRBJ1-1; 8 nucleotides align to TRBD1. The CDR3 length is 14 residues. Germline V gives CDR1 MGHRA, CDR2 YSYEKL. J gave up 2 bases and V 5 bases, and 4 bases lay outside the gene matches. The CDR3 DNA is TGCGCCAGCAGCACGACAGGGGCCAACACTGAAGCTTTCTTT. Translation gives CASSTTGANTEAFF.

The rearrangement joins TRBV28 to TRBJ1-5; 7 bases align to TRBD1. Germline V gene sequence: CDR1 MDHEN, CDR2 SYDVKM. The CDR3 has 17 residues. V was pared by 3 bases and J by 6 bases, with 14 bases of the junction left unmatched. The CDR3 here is CASSFLGLDRAGQPQHF. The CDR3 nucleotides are TGTGCCAGCAGTTTTCTGGGGTTAGACAGGGCAGGTCAGCCCCAGCATTTT.

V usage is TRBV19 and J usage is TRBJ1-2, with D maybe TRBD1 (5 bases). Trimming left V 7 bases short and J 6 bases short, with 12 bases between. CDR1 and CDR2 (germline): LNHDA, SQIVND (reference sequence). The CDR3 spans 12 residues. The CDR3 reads CASMDILHGYTF. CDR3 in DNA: TGTGCCAGTATGGACATCCTCCATGGCTACACCTTC. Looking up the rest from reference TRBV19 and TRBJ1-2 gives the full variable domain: DGGITQSPKYLFRKEGQNVTLSCEQNLNHDAMYWYRQDPGQGLRLIYYSQIVNDFQKGDIAEGYSVSREKKESFPLTVTSAQKNPTAFYLCASMDILHGYTFGSGTRLTVV.